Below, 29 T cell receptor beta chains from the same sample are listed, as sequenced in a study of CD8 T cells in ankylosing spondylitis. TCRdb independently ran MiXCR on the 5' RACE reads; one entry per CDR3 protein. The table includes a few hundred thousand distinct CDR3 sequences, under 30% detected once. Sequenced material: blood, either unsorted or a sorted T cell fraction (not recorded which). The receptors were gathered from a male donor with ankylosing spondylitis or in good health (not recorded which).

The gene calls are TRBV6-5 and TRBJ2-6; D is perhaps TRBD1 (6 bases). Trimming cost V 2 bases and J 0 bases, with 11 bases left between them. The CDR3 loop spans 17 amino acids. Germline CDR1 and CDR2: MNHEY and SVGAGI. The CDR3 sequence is CASSYPGANSGANVLTF. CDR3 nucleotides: TGTGCCAGCAGTTACCCAGGGGCCAACTCTGGGGCCAACGTCCTGACTTTC.

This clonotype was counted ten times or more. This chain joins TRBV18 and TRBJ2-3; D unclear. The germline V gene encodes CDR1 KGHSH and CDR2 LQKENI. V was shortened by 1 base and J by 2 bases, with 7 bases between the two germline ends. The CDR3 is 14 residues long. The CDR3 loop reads CASSPQLNTDTQYF. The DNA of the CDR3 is TGTGCCAGCTCACCACAGCTGAACACAGATACGCAGTATTTT.

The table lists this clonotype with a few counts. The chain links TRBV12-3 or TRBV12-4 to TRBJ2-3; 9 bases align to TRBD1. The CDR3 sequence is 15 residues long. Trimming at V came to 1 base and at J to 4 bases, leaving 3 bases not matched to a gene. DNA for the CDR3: TGTGCCAGCAGTTTAGACAGGGGGCGAGCAGATACGCAGTATTTT. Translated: CASSLDRGRADTQYF.

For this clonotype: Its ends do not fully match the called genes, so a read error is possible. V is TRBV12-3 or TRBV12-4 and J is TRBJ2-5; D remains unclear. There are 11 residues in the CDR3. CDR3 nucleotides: TGTGCCAGCGGTTTATCAGGCCCCCAGTACTTC. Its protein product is CASGLSGPQYF.

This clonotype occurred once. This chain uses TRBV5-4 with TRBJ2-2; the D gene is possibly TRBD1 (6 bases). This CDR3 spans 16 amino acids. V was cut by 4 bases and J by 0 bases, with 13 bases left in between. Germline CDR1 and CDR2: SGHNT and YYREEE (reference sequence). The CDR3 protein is CASSPWTASNTGELFF. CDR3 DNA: TGTGCCAGCAGCCCCTGGACAGCCTCGAACACCGGGGAGCTGTTTTTT. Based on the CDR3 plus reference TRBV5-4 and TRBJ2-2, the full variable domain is ETGVTQSPTHLIKTRGQQVTLRCSSQSGHNTVSWYQQALGQGPQFIFQYYREEENGRGNFPPRFSGLQFPNYSSELNVNALELDDSALYLCASSPWTASNTGELFFGEGSRLTVL.

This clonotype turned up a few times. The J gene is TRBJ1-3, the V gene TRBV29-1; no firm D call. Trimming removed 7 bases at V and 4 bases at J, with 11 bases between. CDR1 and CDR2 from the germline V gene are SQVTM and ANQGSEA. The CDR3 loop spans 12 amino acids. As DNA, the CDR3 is TGCAGCGCTCGTCAACAGGGAAACACCATATATTTT. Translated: CSARQQGNTIYF.

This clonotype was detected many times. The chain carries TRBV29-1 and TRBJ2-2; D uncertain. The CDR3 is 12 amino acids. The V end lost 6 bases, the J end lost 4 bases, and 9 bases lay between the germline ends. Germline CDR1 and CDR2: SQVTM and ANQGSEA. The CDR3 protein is CSVEDLTGELFF. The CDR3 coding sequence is TGCAGCGTCGAGGACCTCACCGGGGAGCTGTTTTTT.

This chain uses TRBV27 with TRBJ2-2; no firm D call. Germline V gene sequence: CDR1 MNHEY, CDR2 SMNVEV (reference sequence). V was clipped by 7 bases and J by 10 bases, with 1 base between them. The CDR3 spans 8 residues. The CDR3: CASKELFF. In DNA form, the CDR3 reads TGTGCCAGCAAGGAGCTGTTTTTT.

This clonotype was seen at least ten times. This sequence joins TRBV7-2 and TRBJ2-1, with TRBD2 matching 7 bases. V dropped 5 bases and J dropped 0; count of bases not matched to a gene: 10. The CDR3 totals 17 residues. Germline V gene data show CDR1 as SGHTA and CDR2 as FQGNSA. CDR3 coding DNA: TGTGCCAGCAGCCCTAGAGGGCGCGGGAGCTCCTACAATGAGCAGTTCTTC. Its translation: CASSPRGRGSSYNEQFF.

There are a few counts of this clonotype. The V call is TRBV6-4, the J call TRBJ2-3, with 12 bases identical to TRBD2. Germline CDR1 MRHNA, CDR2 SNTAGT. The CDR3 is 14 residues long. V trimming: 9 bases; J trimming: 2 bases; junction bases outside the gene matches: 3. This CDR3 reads CASTSGGFTDTQYF. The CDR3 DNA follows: TGTGCCAGTACTAGCGGGGGGTTCACAGATACGCAGTATTTT.

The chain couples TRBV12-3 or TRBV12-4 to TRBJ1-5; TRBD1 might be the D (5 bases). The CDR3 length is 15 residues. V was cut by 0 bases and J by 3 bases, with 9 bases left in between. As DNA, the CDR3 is TGTGCCAGCAGTTTAGCCGGGGCAGACAATCAGCCCCAGCATTTT. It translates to CASSLAGADNQPQHF.

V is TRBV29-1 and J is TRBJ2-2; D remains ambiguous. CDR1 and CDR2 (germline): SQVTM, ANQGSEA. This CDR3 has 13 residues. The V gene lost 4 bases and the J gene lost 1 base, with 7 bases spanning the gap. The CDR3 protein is CSVAARNTGELFF. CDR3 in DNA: TGCAGCGTTGCGGCACGGAACACCGGGGAGCTGTTTTTT.

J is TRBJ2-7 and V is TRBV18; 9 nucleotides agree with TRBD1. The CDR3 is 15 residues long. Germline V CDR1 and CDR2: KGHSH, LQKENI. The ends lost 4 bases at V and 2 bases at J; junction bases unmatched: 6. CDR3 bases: TGTGCCAGCTCACTCGGACAGGGGAGGGCCTACGAGCAGTACTTC. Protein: CASSLGQGRAYEQYF.

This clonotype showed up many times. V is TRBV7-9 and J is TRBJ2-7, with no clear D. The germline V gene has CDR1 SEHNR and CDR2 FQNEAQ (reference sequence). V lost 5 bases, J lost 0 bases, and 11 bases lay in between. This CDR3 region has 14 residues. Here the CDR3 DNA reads TGTGCCAGCAGCCCTTCTGCTAACTCCTACGAGCAGTACTTC. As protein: CASSPSANSYEQYF.

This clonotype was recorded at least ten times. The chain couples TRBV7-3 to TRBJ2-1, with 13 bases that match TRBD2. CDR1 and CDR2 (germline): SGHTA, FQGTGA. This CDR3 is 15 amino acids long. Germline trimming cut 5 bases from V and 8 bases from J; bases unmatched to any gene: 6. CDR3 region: CASSPTSGGAHEQFF. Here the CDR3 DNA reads TGTGCCAGCAGCCCAACTAGCGGGGGGGCCCATGAGCAGTTCTTC.

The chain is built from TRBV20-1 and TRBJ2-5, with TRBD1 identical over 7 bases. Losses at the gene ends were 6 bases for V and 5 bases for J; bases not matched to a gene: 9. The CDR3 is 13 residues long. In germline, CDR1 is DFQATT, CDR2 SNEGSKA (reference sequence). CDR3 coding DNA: TGCAGTGCCCCCCCGACAGGGCGCGAGACCCAGTACTTC. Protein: CSAPPTGRETQYF.

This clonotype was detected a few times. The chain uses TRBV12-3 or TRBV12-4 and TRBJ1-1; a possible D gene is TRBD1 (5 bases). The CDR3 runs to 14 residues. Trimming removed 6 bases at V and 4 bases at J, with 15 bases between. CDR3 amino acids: CASRSSQGFTEAFF. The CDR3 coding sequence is TGTGCCAGCAGGTCCTCCCAGGGTTTCACTGAAGCTTTCTTT.

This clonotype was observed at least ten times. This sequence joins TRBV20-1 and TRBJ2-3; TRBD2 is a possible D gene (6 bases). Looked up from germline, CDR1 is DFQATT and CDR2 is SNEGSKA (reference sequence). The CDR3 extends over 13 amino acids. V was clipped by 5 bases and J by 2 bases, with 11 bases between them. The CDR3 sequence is CSAQSGYTDTQYF. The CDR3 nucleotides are TGCAGTGCTCAAAGCGGGTACACAGATACGCAGTATTTT.

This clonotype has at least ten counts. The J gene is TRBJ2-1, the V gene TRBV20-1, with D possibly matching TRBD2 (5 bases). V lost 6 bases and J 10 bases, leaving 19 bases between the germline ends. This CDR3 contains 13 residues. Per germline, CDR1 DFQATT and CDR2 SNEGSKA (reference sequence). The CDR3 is CSAERYGVREQFF. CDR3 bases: TGCAGTGCCGAACGGTACGGGGTCAGGGAGCAGTTCTTC.

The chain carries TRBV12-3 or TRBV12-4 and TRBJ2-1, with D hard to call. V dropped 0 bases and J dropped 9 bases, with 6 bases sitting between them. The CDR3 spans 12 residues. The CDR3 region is CASSLAGLEQFF. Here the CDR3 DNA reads TGTGCCAGCAGTTTAGCTGGCCTTGAGCAGTTCTTC.

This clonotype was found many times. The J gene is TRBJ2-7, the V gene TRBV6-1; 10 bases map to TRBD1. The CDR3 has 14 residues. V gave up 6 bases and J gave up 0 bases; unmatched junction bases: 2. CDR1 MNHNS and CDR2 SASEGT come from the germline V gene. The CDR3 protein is CASRGQGSSYEQYF. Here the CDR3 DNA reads TGTGCCAGCAGGGGACAGGGGAGCTCCTACGAGCAGTACTTC.

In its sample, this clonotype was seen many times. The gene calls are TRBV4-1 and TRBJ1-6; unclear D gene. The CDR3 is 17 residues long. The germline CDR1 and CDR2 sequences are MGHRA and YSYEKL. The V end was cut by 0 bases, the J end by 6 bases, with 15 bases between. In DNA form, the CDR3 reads TGCGCCAGCAGCCAAGATGCGGACGGGCCCTTTAATTCACCCCTCCACTTT. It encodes CASSQDADGPFNSPLHF.

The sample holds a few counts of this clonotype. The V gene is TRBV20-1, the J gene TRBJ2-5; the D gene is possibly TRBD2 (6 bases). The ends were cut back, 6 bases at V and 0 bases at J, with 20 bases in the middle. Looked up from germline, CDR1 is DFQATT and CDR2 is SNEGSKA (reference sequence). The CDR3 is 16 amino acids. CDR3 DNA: TGCAGTGCCCAAGTAGGGGACTCCCTGTACCAAGAGACCCAGTACTTC. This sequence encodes CSAQVGDSLYQETQYF.

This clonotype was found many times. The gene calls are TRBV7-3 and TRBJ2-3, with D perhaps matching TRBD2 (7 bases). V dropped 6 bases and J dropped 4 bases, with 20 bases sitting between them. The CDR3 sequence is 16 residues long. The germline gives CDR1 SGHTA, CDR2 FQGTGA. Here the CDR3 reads CASSRSAGALADTQYF. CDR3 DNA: TGTGCCAGCAGTAGGTCTGCGGGGGCGTTGGCAGATACGCAGTATTTT.

The CDR3 protein is CASSSGTSGNTQYF. For the CDR3, the DNA is TGTGCCAGCAGTTCCGGGACTAGCGGAAATACGCAGTATTTT. V usage is TRBV6-5 and J usage is TRBJ2-3; 11 bases fit TRBD2. The CDR3 contains 14 residues. Trimming at V came to 4 bases and at J to 7 bases, leaving 4 bases not matched to a gene. Germline lookup yields CDR1 MNHEY and CDR2 SVGAGI.

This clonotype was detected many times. CDR3 sequence: CASSQVPGTDTQYF. In DNA form, the CDR3 reads TGCGCCAGCAGCCAAGTTCCGGGCACAGATACGCAGTATTTT. This sequence joins TRBV4-1 and TRBJ2-3; D not certain. The CDR3 is made up of 14 amino acids. The germline CDR1 and CDR2 sequences are MGHRA and YSYEKL. Trimming shortened V by 1 base and J by 1 base, and 6 bases separated the two germline ends.

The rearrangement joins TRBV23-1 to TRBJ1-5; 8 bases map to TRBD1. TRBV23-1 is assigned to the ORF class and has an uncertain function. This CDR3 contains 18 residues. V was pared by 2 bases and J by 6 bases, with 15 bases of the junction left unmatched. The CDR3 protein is CASSQLGPSSTGGQPQHF. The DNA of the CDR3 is TGCGCCAGCAGTCAACTAGGGCCGTCAAGCACAGGGGGTCAGCCCCAGCATTTT.

CDR3 loop: CASTSLRTGGNEQYF. CDR3 DNA sequence: TGTGCCAGCACCTCCCTTCGGACAGGGGGCAACGAGCAGTACTTC. The rearrangement joins TRBV11-2 to TRBJ2-7, with 11 bases matching TRBD1. V lost 7 bases, J lost 5 bases, and 10 bases stayed unmatched. CDR3 length: 15 amino acids. Germline assignment: CDR1 SGHAT and CDR2 FQNNGV.

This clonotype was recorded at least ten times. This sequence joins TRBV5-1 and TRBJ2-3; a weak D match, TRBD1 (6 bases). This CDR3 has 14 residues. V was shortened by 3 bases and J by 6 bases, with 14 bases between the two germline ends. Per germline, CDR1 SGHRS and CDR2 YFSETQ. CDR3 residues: CASSSTGGVDTQYF. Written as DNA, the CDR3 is TGCGCCAGCAGCTCGACAGGTGGGGTCGATACGCAGTATTTT.